This passage covers 13 T cell receptor beta chains from one sample sequenced in a study of cytomegalovirus exposure and HLA in healthy donors. PCR amplification relied on 60 Vbeta primers (plus 13 Jbeta primers). The table came from immunoSEQ multiplex PCR; TCRdb's copy has only in-frame clones and leaves some out. The table records 100,000 to 150,000 clones, 74% of them present only once. Material for sequencing was PBMCs. The receptors derive from a woman aged 45-65 years in good health and CMV-seropositive.

The chain joins TRBV14 to TRBJ2-2; 10 nucleotides agree with TRBD2. Germline CDR1 is SGHDN and CDR2 is FVKESK. The CDR3 sequence is 16 residues long. J gave up 3 bases and V 3 bases, and 4 bases lay outside the gene matches. In DNA, the CDR3 is TGTGCCAGCAGCCAGAGTCTAGCGGGGGACACCGGGGAGCTGTTTTTT. Translated: CASSQSLAGDTGELFF.

This clone was seen a few times. The chain employs TRBV9 and TRBJ2-7; 11 positions match TRBD2. The V and J ends lost 1 base and 4 bases, in that order; junction bases with no gene match: 13. CDR1 SGDLS and CDR2 YYNGEE come from the germline V gene. The CDR3 is 18 residues long. CDR3 loop: CASSVSGVGTSGPYEQYF. CDR3 DNA sequence: TGTGCCAGCAGCGTATCTGGAGTCGGGACTAGCGGACCTTACGAGCAGTACTTC. The full variable domain, in which reference TRBV9 and TRBJ2-7 provide the parts outside the CDR3, is DSGVTQTPKHLITATGQRVTLRCSPRSGDLSVYWYQQSLDQGLQFLIQYYNGEERAKGNILERFSAQQFPDLHSELNLSSLELGDSALYFCASSVSGVGTSGPYEQYFGPGTRLTVT.

The chain has TRBV25-1 and TRBJ1-2; 8 bases agree with TRBD1. Unmatched junction bases numbered 7, after V lost 7 bases and J lost 6 bases. Looked up from germline, CDR1 is MGHDK and CDR2 is SYGVNS. This CDR3 region has 13 residues. CDR3 DNA: TGTGCCAGCACCCGGACAGGGTGGCATGGCTACACCTTC. This codes for CASTRTGWHGYTF.

J is TRBJ2-7 and V is TRBV5-5; maybe TRBD1 (5 bases). There are 14 residues in the CDR3. The ends were cut back, 0 bases at V and 3 bases at J, with 10 bases in the middle. In germline, CDR1 is SGHKS, CDR2 YYEKEE (reference sequence). The CDR3 DNA sequence: TGTGCCAGCAGCTTGGGCAGGGAAAACTACGAGCAGTACTTC. Amino acid sequence: CASSLGRENYEQYF.

The chain is built from TRBV6-5 and TRBJ2-2; D might be TRBD2 (7 bases). The CDR3 is 16 amino acids. CDR1 is MNHEY, CDR2 SVGAGI, per germline. Trimming cost V 4 bases and J 4 bases, with 16 bases left between them. DNA of the CDR3: TGTGCCAGCAGTTCCCGTGGGGGGGGCGGCACCGGGGAGCTGTTTTTT. Translating gives CASSSRGGGGTGELFF.

This clone appeared once. V usage is TRBV2 and J usage is TRBJ2-1; possible D gene TRBD2, 7 bases. V lost 6 bases and J lost 8, with 17 bases in between. Germline V CDR1 and CDR2: SNHLY, FYNNEI. The CDR3 totals 14 residues. The CDR3 loop reads CASRWRGPRDEQFF. CDR3 coding DNA: TGTGCCAGCAGGTGGCGGGGGCCCCGCGATGAGCAGTTCTTC.

The J gene is TRBJ2-5, the V gene TRBV5-1, with D perhaps matching TRBD2 (5 bases). The CDR3 consists of 15 residues. The germline V and J ends were trimmed by 4 bases and 1 base, with 14 bases remaining between them. Looked up from germline, CDR1 is SGHRS and CDR2 is YFSETQ. The CDR3 sequence is CASSRGQASQETQYF. The CDR3, as DNA: TGCGCCAGCAGCCGGGGTCAGGCCTCCCAAGAGACCCAGTACTTC.

The rearrangement links TRBV27 to TRBJ1-1; D may be TRBD1 (6 bases). V was cut by 1 base and J by 7 bases, with 19 bases left in between. This CDR3 spans 16 amino acids. Germline V lookup: CDR1 MNHEY, CDR2 SMNVEV (reference sequence). In DNA, the CDR3 is TGTGCCAGCAGTTTATGGGGGGAGGGGGGATCTGGTGAAGCTTTCTTT. It encodes CASSLWGEGGSGEAFF.

Only one count was recorded for this clone. V usage is TRBV18 and J usage is TRBJ2-5; 10 bases map to TRBD2. The junction had 13 bases not matched to a gene; V was cut back by 2 bases and J by 7 bases. CDR1 KGHSH and CDR2 LQKENI come from the germline V gene. This CDR3 has 17 residues. CDR3 nucleotide sequence: TGTGCCAGCTCACCATTCAAACTAGCGGGGACTACGGGGACCCAGTACTTC. It specifies CASSPFKLAGTTGTQYF.

The chain combines TRBV7-8 with TRBJ2-3; a possible D gene is TRBD1 (7 bases). With 6 bases removed from V and 0 bases from J, the gap between germline ends came to 19 bases. This CDR3 contains 17 residues. Germline V lookup: CDR1 SGHVS, CDR2 FQNEAQ. CDR3 protein: CASRSHWRGRSTDTQYF. CDR3 DNA sequence: TGTGCCAGCAGGTCCCACTGGAGGGGGCGAAGCACAGATACGCAGTATTTT.

The chain joins TRBV2 to TRBJ1-5; 7 bases are shared with TRBD1. Looked up from germline, CDR1 is SNHLY and CDR2 is FYNNEI. V lost 6 bases to trimming and J lost 0 bases; unmatched junction nucleotides: 5. The CDR3 is 15 residues long. The CDR3 DNA reads TGTGCCAGCAGGGCCGGGACAGTTAGCAATCAGCCCCAGCATTTT. It translates to CASRAGTVSNQPQHF.

This chain joins TRBV29-1 and TRBJ2-2; D is possibly TRBD1 (6 bases). Trimming pared 6 bases from V and 7 bases from J, leaving 21 bases between. The CDR3 runs to 15 residues. From germline, CDR1 is SQVTM and CDR2 ANQGSEA. The CDR3 is CSVGSRAGAGGELFF. CDR3 in DNA: TGCAGCGTGGGGAGTAGGGCAGGGGCCGGCGGGGAGCTGTTTTTT.

This clone was observed a few times. This chain uses TRBV11-2 with TRBJ1-2; no clear D. V was pared by 3 bases and J by 4 bases, with 15 bases between. This CDR3 comprises 15 residues. Germline-derived CDR1 and CDR2 are SGHAT and FQNNGV. CDR3 nucleotide sequence: TGTGCCAGCAGCTTTTCTGGTGGGTCGGGCTATGGCTACACCTTC. Translating it yields CASSFSGGSGYGYTF.